This entry concerns a single T cell receptor (beta chain). This sample was included in a study of blood T cell repertoires in COVID-19. Profiled with immunoSEQ multiplex PCR; TCRdb holds only in-frame clones, not every one. The sample yields some 180,000 clones, 80% to 90% seen once. Trimming removed 8 bases from V and 2 bases from J, with 16 bases in between. The CDR3 length is 14 residues. Germline V gene lookup returns CDR1 LNHDA and CDR2 SQIVND (reference sequence). The gene calls are TRBV19 and TRBJ2-7; D perhaps matches TRBD1 (5 bases). The source material was peripheral blood. The receptor was isolated from a woman older than 75 with COVID-19, enrolled during active disease. This CDR3 reads CASRSHRNPYEQYF. The CDR3 DNA reads as TGTGCCAGTCGAAGTCACAGGAACCCCTACGAGCAGTACTTC.